This T cell receptor (beta chain) was observed in a study of shared clonotypes between healthy human individuals. Study-wide results and caveats: The rarefaction results pointed to incomplete sorted-subset sequencing despite large depth. Generation probabilities were higher for clonotypes shared across all four sorted-subset donors than for unshared ones.

This clone was observed a few times. Its antigen is still unknown. The germline CDR1 and CDR2 sequences are MNHNS and SASEGT. With 8 bases removed from V and 7 bases from J, the gap between germline ends came to 12 bases. CDR3 length: 11 residues. The authors' processing: ImmunoSEQ junction-only sequences lacked quality scores, so their filtering differed. Clones were read by immunoSEQ multiplex PCR, and TCRdb kept only the in-frame ones, dropping some. V, J and clone size are taken as reported in that table, and D and trimming were inferred from the DNA itself. Among under 1,900,000 clones listed, just under 99% were seen once. Naive CD4+ cells were CD45RA-selected; the remaining cells were memory.

Material for sequencing was naive CD4+ T cells sorted from blood. Subset in this sample: CD45RA+ positively selected. The TCR was taken from a man under 40 in good health. The chain employs TRBV6-1 and TRBJ2-7; weak D call: TRBD2 (6 bases). In DNA, the CDR3 is TGTGCCAGCGCGATCGGAGGGGAGCAGTACTTC. Translation: CASAIGGEQYF.